The 29 T cell receptor beta chains reported below all come from one sample, sequenced in a study of radiation and T cells in renal cell carcinoma. Specified time point: blood 4 weeks post-SBRT, at nephrectomy. Treatment meaning: 15 Gy SBRT to primary tumor, nephrectomy 4 weeks later. Data came from immunoSEQ multiplex PCR; TCRdb stores just in-frame clones and leaves some out. The top ten clones hold around 17% of a sample with more than 120,000 clones, 75% to 90% of them seen once. The material sequenced was blood, taken from a patient whose treatment included radiotherapy and nephrectomy. These receptors all come from a woman aged 45-60 years with renal cell carcinoma.

The rearrangement joins TRBV14 to TRBJ2-1, with D tentatively TRBD2 (5 bases). The CDR3 runs to 15 residues. CDR1 is SGHDN and CDR2 is FVKESK in the germline V gene. V lost 4 bases and J 7 bases, leaving 17 bases between the germline ends. The CDR3 reads CASSPLEPRGNEQFF. Here the CDR3 DNA reads TGTGCCAGCAGCCCCTTGGAACCTCGCGGGAATGAGCAGTTCTTC.

The chain combines TRBV5-1 with TRBJ2-1, with 9 bases lining up with TRBD2. V shed 6 bases and J 1 base; nucleotides not matched to a gene: 8. From germline, CDR1 is SGHRS and CDR2 YFSETQ. There are 16 residues in the CDR3. The CDR3 region has the DNA TGCGCCAGCAAAGGACTAGCGTTGGAATCCTACAATGAGCAGTTCTTC. Protein sequence: CASKGLALESYNEQFF.

This chain uses TRBV28 with TRBJ2-7, with D unclear. V lost 3 bases, J lost 0 bases, and 12 bases lay in between. There are 15 residues in the CDR3. Germline lookup yields CDR1 MDHEN and CDR2 SYDVKM. DNA of the CDR3: TGTGCCAGCAGTTTGGCCGCTTTAAGCTCCTACGAGCAGTACTTC. It encodes CASSLAALSSYEQYF.

This chain links TRBV5-6 with TRBJ1-2, with D perhaps TRBD1 (6 bases). The CDR3 covers 14 residues. V dropped 1 base and J dropped 6 bases, with 13 bases sitting between them. CDR1 is SGHDT and CDR2 is YYEEEE in the germline V gene. In DNA, the CDR3 is TGTGCCAGCAGCTTGTGGTGGGGGGCGCATGGCTACACCTTC. Translated: CASSLWWGAHGYTF.

The rearrangement uses TRBV19 and TRBJ2-7; D unresolved. Germline assignment: CDR1 LNHDA and CDR2 SQIVND (reference sequence). The CDR3 runs 15 residues. V lost 2 bases, J lost 3 bases, and 14 bases lay in between. The CDR3 nucleotides read TGTGCCAGTAGTATATTGAGGTCCTCCCTCTACGAGCAGTACTTC. It codes for CASSILRSSLYEQYF.

The V and J genes are TRBV4-3 and TRBJ2-7, with 7 bases lining up with TRBD1. Looked up from germline, CDR1 is LGHNA and CDR2 is YSLEER. This CDR3 is built from 15 residues. The V and J ends lost 4 bases and 3 bases, in that order; junction bases with no gene match: 9. The CDR3 spells CASSLTGDPRYEQYF. The CDR3, as DNA: TGCGCCAGCAGCCTAACAGGGGATCCCCGCTACGAGCAGTACTTC.

The V call is TRBV9, the J call TRBJ2-3; D is ambiguous. CDR1 SGDLS and CDR2 YYNGEE come from the germline V gene. The CDR3 is 14 amino acids. Trimming stripped 3 bases from V and 6 bases from J, with 14 bases between. CDR3 DNA sequence: TGTGCCAGCAGCGCCCCCGGGCACACGGATACGCAGTATTTT. It yields the protein CASSAPGHTDTQYF.

The chain joins TRBV28 to TRBJ1-2, with D maybe TRBD1 (6 bases). The CDR3 consists of 13 residues. V lost 3 bases, J lost 8 bases, and 13 bases lay in between. Germline V gene lookup returns CDR1 MDHEN and CDR2 SYDVKM. This CDR3 reads CASSLNREKGYTF. In DNA form, the CDR3 reads TGTGCCAGCAGTTTGAACAGGGAGAAGGGCTACACCTTC.

The rearrangement links TRBV25-1 to TRBJ2-7; D is ambiguous. Trimming took 0 bases from V and 2 from J, leaving 8 bases between them. This CDR3 is built from 14 residues. Germline assignment: CDR1 MGHDK and CDR2 SYGVNS. The CDR3 nucleotides read TGTGCCAGCAGTGAATATTACAGTACCTACGAGCAGTACTTC. Its protein product is CASSEYYSTYEQYF.

The rearrangement joins TRBV18 to TRBJ1-2, with 9 bases lining up with TRBD1. This CDR3 region has 16 residues. Germline loops: CDR1 KGHSH, CDR2 LQKENI. The V and J ends lost 5 bases and 3 bases, in that order; junction bases with no gene match: 10. In DNA, the CDR3 is TGTGCCAGCTCAGCTCCGGGACAGGGCCGTGACTATGGCTACACCTTC. Its translation: CASSAPGQGRDYGYTF.

This clone was detected once. The J gene is TRBJ2-7, the V gene TRBV5-4, with D possibly being TRBD2 (7 bases). With 4 bases removed from V and 5 bases from J, the gap between germline ends came to 19 bases. The length of the CDR3 is 15 residues. Germline V gene data show CDR1 as SGHNT and CDR2 as YYREEE (reference sequence). The CDR3 here is CASSPGGGPSNEQYF. The CDR3 DNA follows: TGTGCCAGCAGCCCTGGCGGGGGCCCCAGCAACGAGCAGTACTTC.

The chain links TRBV5-4 to TRBJ2-3, with a weak D call TRBD1 (5 bases). This CDR3 has 13 residues. Germline V gene data show CDR1 as SGHNT and CDR2 as YYREEE (reference sequence). V was trimmed by 5 bases and J by 4 bases, leaving 11 bases between them. Here the CDR3 DNA reads TGTGCCAGCAGGAATCAGGGCCCAGATACGCAGTATTTT. This encodes CASRNQGPDTQYF.

This rearrangement joins TRBV10-2 to TRBJ1-2; D is undetermined. Germline V CDR1 and CDR2: WSHSY, SAAADI. The CDR3 runs to 15 residues. Trimming stripped 3 bases from V and 1 base from J, with 12 bases between. CDR3 coding DNA: TGCGCCAGCAGTGATTTCGGGTCTTTTAACTATGGCTACACCTTC. Translation gives CASSDFGSFNYGYTF.

This chain connects TRBV4-3 to TRBJ2-7, with a possible D match to TRBD2 (5 bases). Looked up from germline, CDR1 is LGHNA and CDR2 is YSLEER. This CDR3 comprises 14 residues. Trimming cost V 0 bases and J 7 bases, with 13 bases left between them. The CDR3 here is CASSQERGLGEQYF. The DNA for the CDR3 is TGCGCCAGCAGCCAAGAGCGAGGGTTGGGGGAGCAGTACTTC.

This clone showed up just once. The junction shows a germline mismatch at one end, possibly a read error. The rearrangement uses TRBV27 and TRBJ1-2; D is possibly TRBD1 (5 bases). The CDR3 totals 13 residues. Germline V gene lookup returns CDR1 MNHEY and CDR2 SMNVEV (reference sequence). CDR3 loop: CASSLWGSGGYTF. The DNA for the CDR3 is TGTGCCAGCAGCTTATGGGGGTCCGGTGGCTACACCTTC.

The table lists this clone with a few counts. This chain uses TRBV30 with TRBJ1-1; 7 bases align to TRBD1. Germline V CDR1 and CDR2: GTSNPN, SVGIG (reference sequence). CDR3 length: 15 residues. The V gene end was trimmed by 2 bases and the J gene end by 0 bases; junction bases not matched to a gene: 6. CDR3: CAWSTPTGMNTEAFF. The CDR3 DNA is TGTGCCTGGAGTACTCCGACAGGGATGAACACTGAAGCTTTCTTT.

The chain has TRBV7-2 and TRBJ2-3, with D maybe TRBD2 (5 bases). V lost 5 bases and J lost 6, with 9 bases in between. Germline V gene lookup returns CDR1 SGHTA and CDR2 FQGNSA. This CDR3 spans 12 amino acids. CDR3 in DNA: TGTGCCAGCAGCCGGACTGTCGATACGCAGTATTTT. This translates into CASSRTVDTQYF.

CDR3 in amino acids: CASSLGTPGNTIYF. CDR3 nucleotides: TGTGCCAGCAGTTTAGGTACACCTGGAAACACCATATATTTT. The chain is built from TRBV27 and TRBJ1-3; D is ambiguous. Trimming pared 2 bases from V and 2 bases from J, leaving 7 bases between. Germline assignment: CDR1 MNHEY and CDR2 SMNVEV (reference sequence). There are 14 residues in the CDR3.

The V gene is TRBV7-9, the J gene TRBJ2-5; maybe TRBD2 (6 bases). Per the germline V gene, CDR1 is SEHNR and CDR2 is FQNEAQ (reference sequence). The V end was cut by 4 bases, the J end by 2 bases, with 17 bases between. The CDR3 runs to 16 residues. CDR3 sequence: CASSSYWDSTQETQYF. CDR3 coding DNA: TGTGCCAGCAGCTCCTATTGGGACTCCACACAAGAGACCCAGTACTTC.

The chain recombines TRBV6-6 with TRBJ1-5; 8 nucleotides match TRBD1. The CDR3 contains 13 residues. J gave up 6 bases and V 6 bases, and 4 bases lay outside the gene matches. Germline CDR1 is MNHNY and CDR2 is SVGAGI (reference sequence). The DNA of the CDR3 is TGTGCCAGCAGACCACAGGGGGTTCAGCCCCAGCATTTT. Its translation: CASRPQGVQPQHF.

J is TRBJ2-5 and V is TRBV5-4; D is perhaps TRBD1 or TRBD2 (5 bases each). Germline V lookup: CDR1 SGHNT, CDR2 YYREEE (reference sequence). Trimming pared 4 bases from V and 1 base from J, leaving 14 bases between. The CDR3 totals 15 residues. This CDR3 reads CASSRGREIQETQYF. CDR3 DNA sequence: TGTGCCAGCAGCCGGGGCAGGGAGATCCAAGAGACCCAGTACTTC.

CDR3 in amino acids: CASSQVARDYGYTF. CDR3 DNA: TGCGCCAGCAGCCAAGTTGCCAGGGACTATGGCTACACCTTC. The chain uses TRBV4-3 and TRBJ1-2; possible D gene TRBD1, 5 bases. The V gene lost 1 base and the J gene lost 3 bases, with 9 bases spanning the gap. Per the germline V gene, CDR1 is LGHNA and CDR2 is YSLEER. The CDR3 runs to 14 residues.

This chain links TRBV2 with TRBJ2-3; the match to TRBD2 covers 11 bases. The CDR3 consists of 14 residues. Germline loops: CDR1 SNHLY, CDR2 FYNNEI. V dropped 8 bases and J dropped 1; count of bases not matched to a gene: 2. CDR3 sequence (DNA): TGTGCCAGCGTACTAGCGGGAGGCACAGATACGCAGTATTTT. Protein product: CASVLAGGTDTQYF.

This chain links TRBV9 with TRBJ2-2; tentative D call: TRBD1 (5 bases). Trimming left V 1 base short and J 4 bases short, with 8 bases between. CDR1 and CDR2 (germline): SGDLS, YYNGEE. The CDR3 extends over 14 amino acids. In DNA, the CDR3 is TGTGCCAGCAGCGTAAATAGGGGCACCGGGGAGCTGTTTTTT. It encodes CASSVNRGTGELFF.

CDR3 bases: TGTGCCAGCAGCTTAGCTTTTCCTCCGGAGCAGTACTTC. This translates into CASSLAFPPEQYF. The chain carries TRBV7-2 and TRBJ2-7; D is unresolved. The CDR3 contains 13 residues. V was trimmed by 0 bases and J by 7 bases, leaving 10 bases between them. In germline, CDR1 is SGHTA, CDR2 FQGNSA.

This clone was recorded a few times. The chain carries TRBV6-6 and TRBJ1-5; no definite D call. Trimming took 0 bases from V and 6 from J, leaving 15 bases between them. The CDR3 runs 16 residues. Germline CDR1 is MNHNY and CDR2 is SVGAGI (reference sequence). CDR3 nucleotides: TGTGCCAGCAGTTACTCGAGCGGCCCGCGGAGTCAGCCCCAGCATTTT. Protein: CASSYSSGPRSQPQHF.

The chain combines TRBV6-5 with TRBJ1-2, with a weak D call TRBD1 (5 bases). CDR1 MNHEY and CDR2 SVGAGI come from the germline V gene. The CDR3 has 14 amino acids. The germline V and J ends were trimmed by 5 bases and 7 bases, with 17 bases remaining between them. Here the CDR3 reads CASSPWEGEGGYTF. CDR3 coding DNA: TGTGCCAGCAGTCCCTGGGAAGGGGAGGGTGGCTACACCTTC.

V and J are TRBV6-1 and TRBJ2-5; the D gene is possibly TRBD2 (7 bases). This CDR3 has 16 amino acids. The germline CDR1 and CDR2 sequences are MNHNS and SASEGT. The V end lost 1 base, the J end lost 5 bases, and 17 bases lay between the germline ends. The CDR3 coding sequence is TGTGCCAGCAGTGAAGGGTTATTTGGGAGGGGGGAGACCCAGTACTTC. It yields the protein CASSEGLFGRGETQYF.

This clone occurred once. The gene calls are TRBV5-1 and TRBJ2-1; unclear D gene. Germline CDR1 is SGHRS and CDR2 is YFSETQ. This CDR3 contains 17 residues. Trimming removed 1 base from V and 7 bases from J, with 21 bases in between. CDR3 amino acids: CASSLPKTDKWANEQFF. The DNA of the CDR3 is TGCGCCAGCAGCTTGCCCAAAACAGACAAGTGGGCAAATGAGCAGTTCTTC.